The 21 T cell receptor beta chains listed next were all sequenced from one sample in a study of T cell responses to AZD1222 COVID-19 vaccine. The repertoire was sequenced with immunoSEQ multiplex PCR; TCRdb's copy has only in-frame clones and lacks some. The table includes under 150,000 clones, just over 90% detected once. Sequencing was performed on peripheral blood, taken on day 0 of MenACWY control vaccination. These TCRs come from an adult in good health.

CDR3 in amino acids: CAWSYRGRERSGYTF. Written as DNA, the CDR3 is TGTGCCTGGAGTTATAGGGGCAGGGAGAGGAGTGGCTACACCTTC. The gene calls are TRBV30 and TRBJ1-2; D is perhaps TRBD1 (5 bases). The V and J ends lost 2 bases and 7 bases respectively, with 20 bases between them. CDR1 is GTSNPN, CDR2 SVGIG, per germline (reference sequence). The length of the CDR3 is 15 residues.

This chain connects TRBV11-1 to TRBJ2-3; the D gene is possibly TRBD2 (5 bases). Trimming took 3 bases from V and 4 from J, leaving 8 bases between them. Germline assignment: CDR1 SGHAT and CDR2 FQDESV (reference sequence). CDR3 length: 13 residues. As DNA, the CDR3 is TGTGCCAGCAGCTTTAAGGGAGCAGATACGCAGTATTTT. Its protein is CASSFKGADTQYF.

The chain carries TRBV3-1 (or the pseudogene TRBV3-2) and TRBJ1-5; 9 bases agree with TRBD1. The CDR3 is 14 residues long. CDR1 is LGHDT, CDR2 YNNKEL, per germline (reference sequence). Trimming removed 5 bases from V and 4 bases from J; junction bases left unmatched: 3. For the CDR3, the DNA is TGTGCCAGCAGCAAGACAGGGGGGAATCAGCCCCAGCATTTT. Its translation is CASSKTGGNQPQHF.

Only one count was recorded for this clone. This chain uses TRBV13 with TRBJ1-5, with D possibly TRBD1 on 5 matching bases. Germline CDR1 PRHDT, CDR2 FYEKMQ (reference sequence). V dropped 2 bases and J dropped 5 bases, with 13 bases sitting between them. The CDR3 spans 15 residues. As DNA, the CDR3 is TGTGCCAGCAGCTTACGTGGGACGGGAGATCAGCCCCAGCATTTT. Amino acid sequence: CASSLRGTGDQPQHF.

The V gene is TRBV18, the J gene TRBJ1-2, with D perhaps TRBD1 (6 bases). CDR1 is KGHSH and CDR2 is LQKENI in the germline V gene. V shed 3 bases and J shed 6 bases, with 8 bases lying between them. The CDR3 loop spans 12 amino acids. CDR3 sequence: CASSPNRDGYTF. The CDR3 region has the DNA TGTGCCAGCTCACCTAACAGGGATGGCTACACCTTC. The full variable domain, its missing parts supplied by reference TRBV18 and TRBJ1-2, is NAGVMQNPRHLVRRRGQEARLRCSPMKGHSHVYWYRQLPEEGLKFMVYLQKENIIDESGMPKERFSAEFPKEGPSILRIQQVVRGDSAAYFCASSPNRDGYTFGSGTRLTVV.

The DNA for the CDR3 is TGTGCCAGCAGTGAATCCGGGGAGGCCAATGGCTACACCTTC. Amino acids: CASSESGEANGYTF. The chain has TRBV6-1 and TRBJ1-2; D gene ambiguous. This CDR3 spans 14 amino acids. Trimming cost V 2 bases and J 6 bases, with 13 bases left between them. Germline loops: CDR1 MNHNS, CDR2 SASEGT.

The J gene is TRBJ2-4, the V gene TRBV18; D possibly corresponds to TRBD1 (5 bases). The length of the CDR3 is 15 residues. CDR1 and CDR2 (germline): KGHSH, LQKENI. The V end was cut by 3 bases, the J end by 0 bases, with 9 bases between. Here the CDR3 DNA reads TGTGCCAGCTCACCGACAGTCCTAGCCAAAAACATTCAGTACTTC. Its translation is CASSPTVLAKNIQYF. The complete variable domain, with remaining parts taken from reference TRBV18 and TRBJ2-4, reads NAGVMQNPRHLVRRRGQEARLRCSPMKGHSHVYWYRQLPEEGLKFMVYLQKENIIDESGMPKERFSAEFPKEGPSILRIQQVVRGDSAAYFCASSPTVLAKNIQYFGAGTRLSVL.

The chain has TRBV2 and TRBJ2-1, with D perhaps TRBD1 or TRBD2 (6 bases each). Germline V gene sequence: CDR1 SNHLY, CDR2 FYNNEI. V lost 8 bases, J lost 6 bases, and 14 bases lay in between. The CDR3 is 13 residues long. The CDR3 DNA sequence: TGTGCCAGCCAAACGGGGGCCTTCAATGAGCAGTTCTTC. As protein: CASQTGAFNEQFF.

The V gene is TRBV5-4, the J gene TRBJ1-2; no definite D call. There are 15 residues in the CDR3. Trimming took off 0 bases at V and 0 bases at J, with 9 bases between the two ends. CDR1 SGHNT and CDR2 YYREEE come from the germline V gene (reference sequence). In DNA form, the CDR3 reads TGTGCCAGCAGCTTGGATTTGGATTCTAACTATGGCTACACCTTC. Encoded protein: CASSLDLDSNYGYTF.

V gene TRBV11-3 combines with J gene TRBJ2-1, with D tentatively TRBD1 (6 bases). This CDR3 spans 15 amino acids. V was trimmed by 5 bases and J by 8 bases, leaving 19 bases between them. CDR1 and CDR2 (germline): SGHNT, YENEEA. Written as DNA, the CDR3 is TGTGCCAGCAGCGCCGACAGGAAAAGCGCCTATGAGCAGTTCTTC. As protein: CASSADRKSAYEQFF.

The chain joins TRBV10-1 to TRBJ2-2, with a tentative D call TRBD1 (7 bases). The CDR3 runs to 15 residues. Trimming left V 7 bases short and J 0 bases short, with 12 bases between. Germline V lookup: CDR1 WNHNN, CDR2 SYGVQD (reference sequence). The CDR3 coding sequence is TGCGCCAGCATTGCGGGACAGCCGAACACCGGGGAGCTGTTTTTT. It yields the protein CASIAGQPNTGELFF.

The rearrangement uses TRBV7-3 and TRBJ2-7; D not resolved. Trimming removed 0 bases at V and 5 bases at J, with 8 bases between. Germline lookup yields CDR1 SGHTA and CDR2 FQGTGA. CDR3 length: 13 amino acids. The CDR3 DNA follows: TGTGCCAGCAGCTTAACCCCCCGGGACGAGCAGTACTTC. As protein: CASSLTPRDEQYF.

This chain joins TRBV19 and TRBJ1-4; D is unclear. Looked up from germline, CDR1 is LNHDA and CDR2 is SQIVND (reference sequence). There are 13 residues in the CDR3. V was shortened by 10 bases and J by 6 bases, with 15 bases between the two germline ends. The CDR3 sequence: CATTRSSDEKLFF. The CDR3 nucleotides are TGTGCCACCACGAGGTCTTCGGATGAAAAACTGTTTTTT. Using reference TRBV19 and TRBJ1-4 for the parts outside the CDR3, the full variable domain is DGGITQSPKYLFRKEGQNVTLSCEQNLNHDAMYWYRQDPGQGLRLIYYSQIVNDFQKGDIAEGYSVSREKKESFPLTVTSAQKNPTAFYLCATTRSSDEKLFFGSGTQLSVL.

This rearrangement joins TRBV18 to TRBJ2-1, with a tentative D call TRBD2 (6 bases). The V gene's germline CDR1 is KGHSH and CDR2 LQKENI. V dropped 6 bases and J dropped 6 bases, with 18 bases sitting between them. There are 15 residues in the CDR3. For the CDR3, the DNA is TGTGCCAGCTCCCAATCCGGGACTCAGATCAATGAGCAGTTCTTC. Amino acids: CASSQSGTQINEQFF.

This rearrangement joins TRBV4-1 to TRBJ1-5; the match to TRBD1 covers 7 bases. V shed 4 bases, J shed 0 bases, and the junction held 3 bases outside the gene matches. Germline-derived CDR1 and CDR2 are MGHRA and YSYEKL. CDR3 length: 15 residues. The chain's CDR3 is CASSLRTGSNQPQHF. In DNA form, the CDR3 reads TGCGCCAGCAGCCTAAGGACAGGTAGCAATCAGCCCCAGCATTTT.

The rearrangement links TRBV3-1 (or the pseudogene TRBV3-2) to TRBJ1-5, with D hard to call. V was cut by 3 bases and J by 4 bases, with 7 bases left in between. Germline V gives CDR1 LGHDT, CDR2 YNNKEL (reference sequence). This CDR3 spans 13 amino acids. The CDR3 loop reads CASSQGRNQPQHF. CDR3 coding DNA: TGTGCCAGCAGCCAGGGTCGGAATCAGCCCCAGCATTTT.

The V and J genes are TRBV28 and TRBJ1-2; a weak D match, TRBD1 (5 bases). V gave up 6 bases and J gave up 3 bases, with 17 bases separating them. The CDR3 is 15 residues long. Germline V CDR1 and CDR2: MDHEN, SYDVKM. CDR3: CASRYQGGEYYGYTF. The CDR3 DNA reads as TGTGCCAGCAGGTATCAGGGTGGGGAATACTATGGCTACACCTTC.

This chain uses TRBV3-1 (or the pseudogene TRBV3-2) with TRBJ1-2; tentatively, D is TRBD1 (6 bases). Trimming shortened V by 3 bases and J by 2 bases, and 13 bases separated the two germline ends. The CDR3 loop spans 15 amino acids. Germline CDR1 is LGHDT and CDR2 is YNNKEL (reference sequence). The CDR3: CASSQGQGHNYGYTF. The CDR3 nucleotides are TGTGCCAGCAGCCAGGGGCAGGGGCACAACTATGGCTACACCTTC.

The V and J genes are TRBV19 and TRBJ2-2; 8 bases line up with TRBD2. The germline V gene has CDR1 LNHDA and CDR2 SQIVND (reference sequence). There are 16 residues in the CDR3. The V and J ends lost 6 bases and 0 bases, in that order; junction bases with no gene match: 6. As DNA, the CDR3 is TGTGCCAGTAGCCCGAATAGCGGGACGAACACCGGGGAGCTGTTTTTT. This encodes CASSPNSGTNTGELFF.

The chain couples TRBV2 to TRBJ1-2; the D gene is possibly TRBD1 (5 bases). CDR3 length equals 12 residues. V was shortened by 5 bases and J by 8 bases, with 12 bases between the two germline ends. Looked up from germline, CDR1 is SNHLY and CDR2 is FYNNEI. CDR3 sequence reads: CASSTGGSGYTF. The CDR3 nucleotides are TGTGCCAGCAGTACCGGGGGGAGCGGCTACACCTTC.

The CDR3 DNA sequence: TGTGCCAGCAGCTTGGGGGGAAGCTCCTACAATGAGCAGTTCTTC. Translating it yields CASSLGGSSYNEQFF. The J gene is TRBJ2-1, the V gene TRBV5-5, with D unresolved. This CDR3 is built from 15 residues. V was pared by 0 bases and J by 0 bases, with 7 bases between. Per the germline V gene, CDR1 is SGHKS and CDR2 is YYEKEE (reference sequence).